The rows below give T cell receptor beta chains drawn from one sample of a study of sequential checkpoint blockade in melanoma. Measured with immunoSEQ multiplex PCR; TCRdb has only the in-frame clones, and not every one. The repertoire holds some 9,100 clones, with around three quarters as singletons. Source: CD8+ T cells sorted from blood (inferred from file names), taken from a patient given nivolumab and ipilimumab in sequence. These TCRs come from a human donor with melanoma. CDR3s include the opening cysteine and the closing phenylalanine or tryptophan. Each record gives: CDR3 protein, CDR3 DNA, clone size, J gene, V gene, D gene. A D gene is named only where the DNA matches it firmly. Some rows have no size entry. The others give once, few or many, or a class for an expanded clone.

CDR3: CASGRRGIDTQYF
DNA: TGTGCCAGTGGGCGACGGGGGATAGATACGCAGTATTTT
size: .
J: TRBJ2-3
V: TRBV27
D: .

CDR3: CASSEGRGTDTQYF
DNA: TGTGCCAGCAGTGAGGGCAGGGGCACAGATACGCAGTATTTT
size: .
J: TRBJ2-3
V: TRBV6-4
D: .

CDR3: CASSVTSGSPDTQYF
DNA: TGTGCCAGCAGTGTGACTAGCGGGAGTCCAGATACGCAGTATTTT
size: once
J: TRBJ2-3
V: TRBV6-4
D: TRBD2

CDR3: CSVEVRDNEQFF
DNA: TGCAGCGTTGAAGTCCGAGACAATGAGCAGTTCTTC
size: .
J: TRBJ2-1
V: TRBV29-1
D: .

CDR3: CASSQEQANYGYTF
DNA: TGCGCCAGCAGCCAAGAGCAGGCCAACTATGGCTACACCTTC
size: .
J: TRBJ1-2
V: TRBV4-1
D: .

CDR3: CASSRTETGRGYTF
DNA: TGTGCCAGCAGCCGCACAGAGACAGGGAGGGGCTACACCTTC
size: few
J: TRBJ1-2
V: TRBV14
D: TRBD1

CDR3: CASSQDSGGAGELFF
DNA: TGTGCCAGCAGCCAAGATAGCGGGGGGGCCGGGGAGCTGTTTTTT
size: medium-sized
J: TRBJ2-2
V: TRBV4-2
D: TRBD2

CDR3: CASSSRTSGTDTQYF
DNA: TGTGCCAGCAGCTCTCGGACTAGCGGCACAGATACGCAGTATTTT
size: medium-sized
J: TRBJ2-3
V: TRBV7-8
D: TRBD2

CDR3: CASSQGTGTFYGYTF
DNA: TGTGCCAGCAGTCAAGGGACAGGGACCTTCTATGGCTACACCTTC
size: .
J: TRBJ1-2
V: TRBV6-5
D: TRBD1

CDR3: CASSLSGGAGSPLHF
DNA: TGTGCCAGCAGTTTGTCAGGGGGCGCCGGTTCACCCCTCCACTTT
size: .
J: TRBJ1-6
V: TRBV27
D: TRBD1

CDR3: CASSGALGQGFVTEAFF
DNA: TGTGCCAGCAGCGGAGCATTGGGACAGGGGTTCGTCACTGAAGCTTTCTTT
size: .
J: TRBJ1-1
V: TRBV9
D: TRBD1

CDR3: CASSDNAGGNNEQFF
DNA: TGTGCCAGCAGTGACAATGCGGGAGGTAACAATGAGCAGTTCTTC
size: .
J: TRBJ2-1
V: TRBV6-4
D: TRBD2

CDR3: CASSELAGHNEQFF
DNA: TGCGCCAGCAGTGAACTAGCGGGGCACAATGAGCAGTTCTTC
size: .
J: TRBJ2-1
V: TRBV10-1
D: TRBD2

CDR3: CASSEGQGATGGYTF
DNA: TGTGCCAGCAGTGAGGGACAGGGGGCAACGGGTGGCTACACCTTC
size: .
J: TRBJ1-2
V: TRBV27
D: TRBD1

CDR3: CASSLRQGVDSGYTF
DNA: TGTGCCAGCAGCTTAAGACAGGGGGTGGATTCTGGCTACACCTTC
size: .
J: TRBJ1-2
V: TRBV7-8
D: TRBD1

CDR3: CASRTQGDYGYTF
DNA: TGTGCCAGCAGAACACAGGGAGACTATGGCTACACCTTC
size: .
J: TRBJ1-2
V: TRBV6-1
D: .

CDR3: CASSEGKRAVNGYTF
DNA: TGTGCCAGCAGTGAAGGAAAGAGGGCAGTAAATGGCTACACCTTC
size: .
J: TRBJ1-2
V: TRBV6-1
D: .

CDR3: CASSQNTGQPNYGYTF
DNA: TGCGCCAGCAGCCAAAATACGGGACAACCCAACTATGGCTACACCTTC
size: .
J: TRBJ1-2
V: TRBV4-1
D: .

CDR3: CASSIGASYEQYF
DNA: TGTGCCAGTAGTATAGGGGCCTCCTACGAGCAGTACTTC
size: .
J: TRBJ2-7
V: TRBV19
D: .

CDR3: CASSQDIGGSGTEKLFF
DNA: TGCGCCAGCAGCCAAGATATAGGAGGGAGCGGGACGGAAAAACTGTTTTTT
size: once
J: TRBJ1-4
V: TRBV4-1
D: .

CDR3: CASSSASGDRASAWPQHF
DNA: TGTGCCAGCAGTTCGGCGTCCGGGGACAGGGCCTCGGCGTGGCCCCAGCATTTT
size: .
J: TRBJ1-5
V: TRBV27
D: TRBD1

CDR3: CASSQVEGSIPNYGYTF
DNA: TGCGCCAGCAGCCAAGTCGAGGGAAGTATCCCTAACTATGGCTACACCTTC
size: .
J: TRBJ1-2
V: TRBV4-1
D: .

CDR3: CASSPKQGQNGYTF
DNA: TGTGCCAGCAGTCCGAAACAGGGTCAGAATGGCTACACCTTC
size: hyperexpanded
J: TRBJ1-2
V: TRBV6-4
D: .

CDR3: CASSLGPAAYEQYF
DNA: TGTGCCAGCAGTTTAGGTCCGGCGGCCTACGAGCAGTACTTC
size: .
J: TRBJ2-7
V: TRBV27
D: .

CDR3: CASTTTATNEKLLF
DNA: TGTGCCAGCACCACAACCGCAACTAATGAAAAACTGCTTTTT
size: .
J: TRBJ1-4
V: TRBV7-9
D: .

CDR3: CASSPRDIWSSYEQYF
DNA: TGTGCCAGCTCACCACGGGACATATGGAGCTCCTACGAGCAGTACTTC
size: .
J: TRBJ2-7
V: TRBV18
D: .

CDR3: CASSLSRELAGSYTQYF
DNA: TGTGCCAGCAGCTTGTCGAGGGAACTAGCGGGGAGTTATACGCAGTATTTT
size: .
J: TRBJ2-3
V: TRBV5-4
D: TRBD2

CDR3: CASTGGQTPSHGYTF
DNA: TGTGCCAGCACTGGGGGACAAACTCCTTCACATGGCTACACCTTC
size: .
J: TRBJ1-2
V: TRBV7-9
D: .

CDR3: CASSPLALTGELFF
DNA: TGTGCCAGCAGTCCCCTAGCGTTGACCGGGGAGCTGTTTTTT
size: .
J: TRBJ2-2
V: TRBV27
D: .

CDR3: CASSVSGSENGELFF
DNA: TGTGCCAGCAGTGTTAGCGGGAGTGAGAACGGGGAGCTGTTTTTT
size: .
J: TRBJ2-2
V: TRBV6-4
D: TRBD2

CDR3: CASSQGDWENTEAFF
DNA: TGTGCCAGCAGCCAAGGGGACTGGGAGAACACTGAAGCTTTCTTT
size: .
J: TRBJ1-1
V: TRBV14
D: .

CDR3: CASRRMYENTEAFF
DNA: TGTGCCAGCAGGCGGATGTATGAGAACACTGAAGCTTTCTTT
size: .
J: TRBJ1-1
V: TRBV6-1
D: .

CDR3: CASSDGQGGQPQHF
DNA: TGTGCCAGCAGTGATGGACAGGGAGGGCAGCCCCAGCATTTT
size: .
J: TRBJ1-5
V: TRBV2
D: TRBD1

CDR3: CASRDFRDNNSPLHF
DNA: TGCGCCAGCAGGGATTTCAGGGATAATAATTCACCCCTCCACTTT
size: .
J: TRBJ1-6
V: TRBV5-1
D: .

CDR3: CASSQDAGARGDTQYF
DNA: TGTGCCAGCAGCCAAGATGCGGGGGCCAGGGGAGATACGCAGTATTTT
size: .
J: TRBJ2-3
V: TRBV4-2
D: .

CDR3: CASSPSGSGTDTQYF
DNA: TGTGCCAGCAGCCCTAGCGGGAGTGGGACAGATACGCAGTATTTT
size: .
J: TRBJ2-3
V: TRBV7-9
D: TRBD2

CDR3: CASSPREGSGNQETQYF
DNA: TGTGCCAGCAGCCCCCGTGAAGGGAGTGGGAACCAAGAGACCCAGTACTTC
size: .
J: TRBJ2-5
V: TRBV13
D: .

CDR3: CASSYRVGDEKLFF
DNA: TGTGCCAGCAGCTACAGGGTAGGAGATGAAAAACTGTTTTTT
size: .
J: TRBJ1-4
V: TRBV7-6
D: .

CDR3: CASSIGGGHYEQYF
DNA: TGTGCCAGTAGTATAGGGGGGGGCCACTACGAGCAGTACTTC
size: .
J: TRBJ2-7
V: TRBV19
D: .

CDR3: CASSSSDSYEQYF
DNA: TGTGCCAGCAGCTCCTCGGACAGCTACGAGCAGTACTTC
size: .
J: TRBJ2-7
V: TRBV7-9
D: .

CDR3: CASSLVGEENYGYTF
DNA: TGCGCCAGCAGCTTGGTCGGTGAGGAGAACTATGGCTACACCTTC
size: .
J: TRBJ1-2
V: TRBV5-1
D: .

CDR3: CASSLSRAGWNNEQFF
DNA: TGTGCCAGCAGCCTCTCAAGGGCGGGGTGGAACAATGAGCAGTTCTTC
size: few
J: TRBJ2-1
V: TRBV4-2
D: .

CDR3: CASSFGRDRGQKLFF
DNA: TGCGCCAGCAGCTTCGGTCGGGACAGGGGGCAGAAACTGTTTTTT
size: .
J: TRBJ1-4
V: TRBV5-1
D: TRBD1

CDR3: CASSLAGGLLDTQYF
DNA: TGTGCCAGCAGCTTAGCCGGGGGGCTTTTGGATACGCAGTATTTT
size: .
J: TRBJ2-3
V: TRBV7-6
D: .

CDR3: CASSQGSGSFIDTQYF
DNA: TGTGCCAGCAGCCAAGGCAGCGGGAGTTTTATAGATACGCAGTATTTT
size: .
J: TRBJ2-3
V: TRBV7-8
D: TRBD2

CDR3: CASIGAAGELFF
DNA: TGTGCCAGCATCGGAGCGGCCGGGGAGCTGTTTTTT
size: .
J: TRBJ2-2
V: TRBV7-9
D: .

CDR3: CASSSRGFDRVGNQPQHF
DNA: TGTGCCAGCAGTTCCCGGGGATTCGACAGGGTGGGCAATCAGCCCCAGCATTTT
size: once
J: TRBJ1-5
V: TRBV28
D: TRBD1

CDR3: CASSSGANTEAFF
DNA: TGTGCCAGCAGTTCAGGGGCGAACACTGAAGCTTTCTTT
size: few
J: TRBJ1-1
V: TRBV6-5
D: .

CDR3: CASPPIRRDNRYEQYF
DNA: TGTGCCAGCCCGCCAATTCGCAGGGATAATCGCTACGAGCAGTACTTC
size: few
J: TRBJ2-7
V: TRBV21-1
D: .

CDR3: CASSPGSYNEQFF
DNA: TGTGCCAGCAGTCCCGGCTCCTACAATGAGCAGTTCTTC
size: once
J: TRBJ2-1
V: TRBV27
D: .

CDR3: CASSISVNTEAFF
DNA: TGTGCCAGTAGTATTAGTGTTAACACTGAAGCTTTCTTT
size: .
J: TRBJ1-1
V: TRBV19
D: .

CDR3: CASSELQGSDGELFF
DNA: TGTGCCAGCAGTGAACTCCAGGGGAGTGACGGGGAGCTGTTTTTT
size: .
J: TRBJ2-2
V: TRBV2
D: .

CDR3: CASSDQTDTQYF
DNA: TGTGCCAGCAGTGACCAGACAGATACGCAGTATTTT
size: few
J: TRBJ2-3
V: TRBV2
D: .

CDR3: CASKPLGLSDEQFF
DNA: TGCGCCAGCAAACCACTGGGACTCTCGGATGAGCAGTTCTTC
size: .
J: TRBJ2-1
V: TRBV5-1
D: .